A single sample gave rise to the 20 T cell receptor beta chains below, sequenced in a study of identical twins. TCRdb re-analysed the 5' RACE reads in MiXCR, keeping a single row per CDR3 protein. The data hold more than 200,000 distinct CDR3 sequences, with around 10% observed a single time. The sample comprised memory (CD45RO+) T cells sorted from blood. Receptor source: a young woman in good health.

This clonotype was picked up many times. The chain recombines TRBV10-3 with TRBJ2-4; 13 nucleotides agree with TRBD2. The CDR3 is made up of 13 amino acids. Germline CDR1 reads ENHRY; CDR2 reads SYGVKD. The trim removed 11 bases at V and 6 bases at J, leaving 4 bases unmatched. CDR3 sequence reads: CAVGLAGANIQYF. The CDR3 DNA reads TGTGCCGTCGGACTAGCGGGGGCAAACATTCAGTACTTC.

This clonotype has a count of ten or more. The chain joins TRBV11-2 to TRBJ2-5; 11 positions match TRBD2. J was trimmed by 2 bases and V by 6 bases; bases with no gene match: 14. CDR3 length: 18 amino acids. Germline V gene sequence: CDR1 SGHAT, CDR2 FQNNGV. The CDR3 reads CASRALVSGGANQETQYF. The CDR3 nucleotides are TGTGCCAGCAGAGCACTTGTTAGCGGGGGGGCGAATCAAGAGACCCAGTACTTC.

This clonotype was seen a handful of times. The V and J genes are TRBV15 and TRBJ2-3; 9 nucleotides agree with TRBD1. The CDR3 spans 16 residues. The germline gives CDR1 LNHNV, CDR2 YYDKDF (reference sequence). J lost 1 base, V lost 5 bases, and 7 bases had no gene match. CDR3 nucleotides: TGTGCCACCAGCCCAGACAGGGGGTCGGGCACAGATACGCAGTATTTT. Amino acid sequence: CATSPDRGSGTDTQYF.

The V call is TRBV9, the J call TRBJ2-2; D possibly corresponds to TRBD2 (5 bases). Germline lookup yields CDR1 SGDLS and CDR2 YYNGEE. This CDR3 is 16 amino acids long. The germline V and J ends were trimmed by 0 bases and 3 bases, with 12 bases remaining between them. The CDR3 sequence is CASSVDPQRHTGELFF. The CDR3, as DNA: TGTGCCAGCAGCGTAGACCCCCAGCGGCACACCGGGGAGCTGTTTTTT.

This clonotype was observed a handful of times. This chain connects TRBV9 to TRBJ2-3; D gene uncertain. V was shortened by 0 bases and J by 4 bases, with 6 bases between the two germline ends. This CDR3 is 13 amino acids long. Germline-derived CDR1 and CDR2 are SGDLS and YYNGEE. The CDR3 protein is CASSVVTSDTQYF. As DNA, the CDR3 is TGTGCCAGCAGCGTAGTAACCTCAGATACGCAGTATTTT.

The chain employs TRBV7-9 and TRBJ2-1, with 9 bases fitting TRBD1. The length of the CDR3 is 15 residues. Trimming took 5 bases from V and 7 from J; bases not matched to a gene: 9. In germline, CDR1 is SEHNR, CDR2 FQNEAQ (reference sequence). CDR3 DNA: TGTGCCAGCAGCCCCGGGACAGGGTTTTCGAATGAGCAGTTCTTC. Translated: CASSPGTGFSNEQFF.

The genes are TRBV19 and TRBJ2-3; D is undetermined. V gave up 3 bases and J gave up 5 bases, with 9 bases separating them. Germline CDR1 LNHDA, CDR2 SQIVND (reference sequence). This CDR3 is built from 13 residues. CDR3 sequence (DNA): TGTGCCAGTAGTATTCCTAGACGAGATACGCAGTATTTT. Translating gives CASSIPRRDTQYF. The variable domain in full, completed from reference TRBV19 and TRBJ2-3, reads DGGITQSPKYLFRKEGQNVTLSCEQNLNHDAMYWYRQDPGQGLRLIYYSQIVNDFQKGDIAEGYSVSREKKESFPLTVTSAQKNPTAFYLCASSIPRRDTQYFGPGTRLTVL.

This clonotype occurred many times. V gene TRBV12-3 or TRBV12-4 combines with J gene TRBJ2-4; perhaps TRBD1 as D (5 bases). This CDR3 comprises 15 residues. Trimming stripped 1 base from V and 5 bases from J, with 12 bases between. The CDR3 bases are TGTGCCAGCAGTTTAGTTGGGGCCGGGCAAAACATTCAGTACTTC. Encoded protein: CASSLVGAGQNIQYF.

This clonotype has only a few counts. The gene calls are TRBV4-3 and TRBJ2-1, with a possible D match to TRBD2 (5 bases). Germline loops: CDR1 LGHNA, CDR2 YSLEER. V shed 0 bases and J shed 10 bases, with 16 bases lying between them. The CDR3 loop spans 15 amino acids. CDR3 in DNA: TGCGCCAGCAGCCAAGATCGGGATCCGATGGGAGAGCAGTTCTTC. This codes for CASSQDRDPMGEQFF.

This clonotype was recorded many times. This sequence joins TRBV10-3 and TRBJ2-5, with D hard to call. V was cut by 0 bases and J by 5 bases, with 7 bases left in between. The CDR3 is 13 amino acids. Germline values: CDR1 ENHRY, CDR2 SYGVKD. CDR3 coding DNA: TGTGCCATCAGTGAGTCTAAAAGTGAGACCCAGTACTTC. It yields the protein CAISESKSETQYF.

The V gene is TRBV3-1, the J gene TRBJ2-5, with D uncertain. Trimming pared 5 bases from V and 6 bases from J, leaving 13 bases between. Per germline, CDR1 LGHDT and CDR2 YNNKEL (reference sequence). The CDR3 runs 13 residues. CDR3 nucleotide sequence: TGTGCCAGCAGCAACTACCGAAGGCAGACCCAGTACTTC. Its protein product is CASSNYRRQTQYF.

This clonotype was picked up many times. This chain joins TRBV5-1 and TRBJ1-1; D uncertain. This CDR3 region has 15 residues. CDR1 is SGHRS, CDR2 YFSETQ, per germline. Trimming stripped 2 bases from V and 1 base from J, with 12 bases between. The CDR3, as DNA: TGCGCCAGCAGCTTCCTATCTCAAGGGAACACTGAAGCTTTCTTT. Translated, it gives CASSFLSQGNTEAFF.

Only a few counts were recorded for this clonotype. V usage is TRBV6-1 and J usage is TRBJ1-5; no definite D call. The V end lost 8 bases, the J end lost 7 bases, and 6 bases lay between the germline ends. Germline-derived CDR1 and CDR2 are MNHNS and SASEGT. The CDR3 spans 10 residues. DNA of the CDR3: TGTGCCAGCGGCTGGCAGCCCCAGCATTTT. This encodes CASGWQPQHF.

V gene TRBV7-8 combines with J gene TRBJ2-4, with D unresolved. The CDR3 length is 16 residues. Trimming left V 1 base short and J 0 bases short, with 10 bases between. CDR1 SGHVS and CDR2 FQNEAQ come from the germline V gene. CDR3 DNA sequence: TGTGCCAGCAGCTTAGATGGCAGACTAGCCAAAAACATTCAGTACTTC. Translation: CASSLDGRLAKNIQYF.

This clonotype was counted ten times or more. The chain recombines TRBV5-1 with TRBJ2-7; no clear D gene. The germline V and J ends were trimmed by 7 bases and 8 bases, with 13 bases remaining between them. The CDR3 is 11 amino acids. CDR1 and CDR2 from the germline V gene are SGHRS and YFSETQ. The DNA of the CDR3 is TGCGCCAGCCGTCCAGCCCTCAAGCAGTACTTC. Translation gives CASRPALKQYF. Together with reference TRBV5-1 and TRBJ2-7, the CDR3 gives the full variable domain: KAGVTQTPRYLIKTRGQQVTLSCSPISGHRSVSWYQQTPGQGLQFLFEYFSETQRNKGNFPGRFSGRQFSNSRSEMNVSTLELGDSALYLCASRPALKQYFGPGTRLTVT.

Only a few counts were recorded for this clonotype. In nucleotides, the CDR3 is TGCAGCGTGACAACGGGGCCGGCTAATTCACCCCTCCACTTT. Amino acids: CSVTTGPANSPLHF. This rearrangement joins TRBV29-1 to TRBJ1-6, with D possibly matching TRBD1 (5 bases). Trimming shortened V by 6 bases and J by 6 bases, and 15 bases separated the two germline ends. The V gene's germline CDR1 is SQVTM and CDR2 ANQGSEA. The CDR3 totals 14 residues.

The chain links TRBV5-1 to TRBJ2-7, with D perhaps being TRBD1 or TRBD2 (6 bases each). The CDR3 has 15 residues. CDR1 is SGHRS, CDR2 YFSETQ, per germline. V was cut by 3 bases and J by 2 bases, with 15 bases left in between. The CDR3 protein is CASSSIGGTTYEQYF. CDR3 nucleotide sequence: TGCGCCAGCAGCTCCATAGGGGGGACCACCTACGAGCAGTACTTC.

This clonotype was counted a few times. The chain is built from TRBV7-9 and TRBJ2-5; TRBD2 agrees at 9 bases. The CDR3 sequence is 16 residues long. Trimming took 3 bases from V and 0 from J; bases not matched to a gene: 5. Germline CDR1 and CDR2: SEHNR and FQNEAQ (reference sequence). The chain's CDR3 is CASSFTSGLYQETQYF. CDR3 coding DNA: TGTGCCAGCAGCTTCACTAGCGGGTTGTACCAAGAGACCCAGTACTTC.

At least ten counts were recorded for this clonotype. CDR3 DNA: TGTGCCACCAGCAGTCCACATCGCGTGGGGGAAGAGACCCAGTACTTC. It codes for CATSSPHRVGEETQYF. The chain combines TRBV15 with TRBJ2-5; D possibly matches TRBD1 or TRBD2 (5 bases each). The CDR3 contains 16 residues. Germline CDR1 is LNHNV and CDR2 is YYDKDF (reference sequence). V lost 3 bases and J lost 3, with 17 bases in between.

This clonotype was picked up a small number of times. J is TRBJ2-2 and V is TRBV7-2; D could derive from TRBD1 or TRBD2 (5 bases each). Per germline, CDR1 SGHTA and CDR2 FQGNSA. CDR3 length: 14 amino acids. The V and J ends lost 8 bases and 4 bases respectively, with 14 bases between them. DNA for the CDR3: TGTGCCAGCGGGACCCCGCCGGTCACCGGGGAGCTGTTTTTT. Translating gives CASGTPPVTGELFF.